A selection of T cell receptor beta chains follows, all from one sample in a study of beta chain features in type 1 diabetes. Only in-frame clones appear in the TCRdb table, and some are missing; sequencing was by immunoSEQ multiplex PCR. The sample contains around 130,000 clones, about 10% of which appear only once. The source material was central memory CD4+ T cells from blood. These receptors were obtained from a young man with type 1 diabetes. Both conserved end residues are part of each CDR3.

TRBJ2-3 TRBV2 CASSIRQTDTQYF
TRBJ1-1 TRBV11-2 CASSSGQGENTEAFF
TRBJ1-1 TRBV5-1 CASGRGTNTEAFF
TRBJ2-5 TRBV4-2 CASSRGQGGVGETQYF
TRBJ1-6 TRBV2 CASGTGGHSPLHF
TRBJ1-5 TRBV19 CASSVVQGGQPQHF
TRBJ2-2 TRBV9 CASSVGAPAELFF
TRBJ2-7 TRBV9 CASSVDLGDYEQYF
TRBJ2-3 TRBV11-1 CASSQGRGSDTQYF
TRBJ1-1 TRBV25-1 CASSGITDSLGTEAFF
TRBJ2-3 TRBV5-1 CASAVTSTDTQYF
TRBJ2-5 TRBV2 CATPGQGAVRETQYF
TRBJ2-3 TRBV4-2 CASSPFRGLAGGRVGTDTQYF
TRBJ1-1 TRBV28 CASSIGQGRAEAFF